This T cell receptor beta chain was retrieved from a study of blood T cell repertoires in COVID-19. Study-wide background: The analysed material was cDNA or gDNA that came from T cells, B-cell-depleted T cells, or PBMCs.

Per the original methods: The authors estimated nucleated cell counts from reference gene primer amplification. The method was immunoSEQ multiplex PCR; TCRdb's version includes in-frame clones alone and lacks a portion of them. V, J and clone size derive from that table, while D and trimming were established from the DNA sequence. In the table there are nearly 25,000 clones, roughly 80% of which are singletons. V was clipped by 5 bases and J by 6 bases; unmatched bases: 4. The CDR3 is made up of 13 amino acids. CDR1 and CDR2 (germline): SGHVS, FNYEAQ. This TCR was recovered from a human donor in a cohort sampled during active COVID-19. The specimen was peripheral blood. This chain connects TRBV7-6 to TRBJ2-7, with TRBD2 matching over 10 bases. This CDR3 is CASSLRTSGEQYF. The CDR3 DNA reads TGTGCCAGCAGCCTACGGACTAGCGGCGAGCAGTACTTC.